The 5 T cell receptor beta chains below come from one sample, sequenced in a study of T-cell memory formation after mild COVID-19. Each CDR3 protein gets one entry after TCRdb re-called the 5' RACE reads with MiXCR. In the table there are some 13,000 distinct CDR3 sequences, around 12% of which are singletons. Sequencing used PBMCs or a T cell subset sorted from them (not recorded which). These receptor sequences come from an adult woman who had mild COVID-19 (a few samples of this study predate the infection). Cell type and time point are not known.

This clonotype was detected many times. The chain uses TRBV7-2 and TRBJ1-4, with a tentative D call TRBD1 (5 bases). This CDR3 has 14 residues. With 5 bases removed from V and 5 bases from J, the gap between germline ends came to 12 bases. CDR1 SGHTA and CDR2 FQGNSA come from the germline V gene. This chain's CDR3 is CASSPGPWNEKLFF. CDR3 DNA: TGTGCCAGCAGCCCGGGACCGTGGAATGAAAAACTGTTTTTT.

This clonotype has ten or more counts. V usage is TRBV4-1 and J usage is TRBJ1-2; possibly TRBD1 for D (5 bases). Germline lookup yields CDR1 MGHRA and CDR2 YSYEKL. The CDR3 has 13 amino acids. Trimming cost V 1 base and J 6 bases, with 9 bases left between them. The CDR3: CASSQAQGDGYTF. In nucleotides, the CDR3 is TGCGCCAGCAGCCAAGCGCAGGGTGATGGCTACACCTTC.

In its sample, this clonotype was seen many times. The rearrangement links TRBV5-1 to TRBJ1-2; tentatively, D is TRBD1 (5 bases). The CDR3 is made up of 15 amino acids. Germline V gene sequence: CDR1 SGHRS, CDR2 YFSETQ. V was pared by 0 bases and J by 6 bases, with 15 bases between. The CDR3 loop reads CASSLVPDSIDGYTF. CDR3 DNA sequence: TGCGCCAGCAGCTTGGTTCCCGACAGCATCGATGGCTACACCTTC.

At least ten counts were recorded for this clonotype. This chain connects TRBV7-2 to TRBJ2-7; D might be TRBD1 or TRBD2, each matching 6 bases. In germline, CDR1 is SGHTA, CDR2 FQGNSA. The CDR3 runs 11 residues. V was trimmed by 5 bases and J by 6 bases, leaving 8 bases between them. DNA of the CDR3: TGTGCCAGCAGCGGAGGGGGCGAGCAGTACTTC. Protein sequence: CASSGGGEQYF.

This clonotype was detected many times. The chain has TRBV20-1 and TRBJ1-3; possibly TRBD1 for D (6 bases). Germline CDR1 reads DFQATT; CDR2 reads SNEGSKA (reference sequence). The CDR3 runs to 12 residues. Trimming cost V 8 bases and J 0 bases, with 8 bases left between them. This CDR3 reads CSLGGSGNTIYF. In DNA, the CDR3 is TGCAGTCTAGGGGGCTCTGGAAACACCATATATTTT.